This record covers a single T cell receptor beta chain. No antigen is known for it. Per-base quality was not reported, and no clone a single base away is much larger than it. Patients with autoimmune disease history or receiving systemic immunosuppression were excluded from the trial. Peripheral blood for TCR sequencing was collected from all dose cohorts at baseline, on cycle 4 day 1, and on cycle 7 day 1. The samples were drawn from a first-in-human, open-label, multicenter phase I dose-escalation trial of ivuxolimab. Adults with locally advanced or metastatic head and neck squamous cell, hepatocellular, melanoma or renal cell carcinoma were enrolled in the trial. Before TCR sequencing, CD4+ T cells and CD8+ T cells from peripheral blood were sorted into separate populations. In the germline V gene, CDR1 corresponds to MNHEY and CDR2 to SVGAGI. Spanning cysteine to phenylalanine, the CDR3 consists of 15 amino acids. The entry retains the CDR3 DNA only, 45 bases that are in frame from base 1. Trimming removed 5 bases from V and 6 bases from J, leaving 17 bases between the germline ends.

The sample is drawn from a study of OX40 agonist ivuxolimab in advanced cancers. Looking at the study overall: Ivuxolimab was a fully human IgG2 agonistic monoclonal antibody targeting the costimulatory receptor OX40 (CD134). Intravenous ivuxolimab was administered to patients every 2 weeks at six dose levels: 0.01, 0.1, 0.3, 1.5, 3 and 10 mg/kg. Of the roughly 54 patients in dose escalation, around 19 had hepatocellular carcinoma, about 15 had melanoma, 9 had renal cell carcinoma and 9 had head and neck cancer. A male proportion of 75% to 85% and a mean age of approximately 61 years, ranging from 23 to 79, were recorded for the dose-escalation cohort. Prior anti-PD-1, anti-PD-L1 or anti-CTLA-4 therapy was permitted, and approximately 40% of dose-escalation patients had received checkpoint inhibitors. Three dose-escalation patients achieved partial responses, one with hepatocellular carcinoma and two with cutaneous melanoma. The purpose of peripheral TCRbeta sequencing was to test whether ivuxolimab changed TCR sequence diversity and led to clonal T-cell expansion. The paper describes the monotherapy dose-escalation part (N of about 54 patients) of the phase I trial of ivuxolimab. The investigation overall reported the following: After ivuxolimab, expanded clones were on average more numerous among CD8+ T cells than among CD4+ T cells. At doses of 0.1 to 3.0 mg/kg, clonal expansion of both CD4+ and CD8+ blood T cells was observed from baseline to week 6. Partial responders in the 0.1-3.0 mg/kg groups had among the lowest normalized peripheral clonal expansion, especially among CD8+ T cells. The antigen specificity of the clonally expanded peripheral T cells was not determined. Low levels of normalized T-cell clonal expansion were also seen in some patients who did not respond.

Genomic DNA was isolated from the sorted cells so that the TCRbeta CDR3 region could be sequenced. TCRbeta CDR3 regions were sequenced using the immunoSEQ Assay. What TCRdb holds here is the immuneACCESS table cut down to in-frame rearrangements. Part of the clones is not present; checked against another copy, under half of the missing clones reflect an unresolved V gene, and the others are unexplained. For this sample there are some 68,000 clones; about 85% appear just once. Roughly 0.99% of the sample is in the top ten clones. The chain links TRBV6-5 with TRBJ1-3, and perhaps TRBD1 as D gene, on 5 matching bases. The source material was CD4+ or CD8+ T cells sorted from blood, sampled in a trial of the OX40 agonist ivuxolimab. The clonotype originates from an adult with an advanced solid tumor such as melanoma, head and neck, liver or kidney cancer. The nucleotides are TGTGCCAGCAGTCCGACATGGCAGGGCTCAAACACCATATATTTT. Translation gives CASSPTWQGSNTIYF.